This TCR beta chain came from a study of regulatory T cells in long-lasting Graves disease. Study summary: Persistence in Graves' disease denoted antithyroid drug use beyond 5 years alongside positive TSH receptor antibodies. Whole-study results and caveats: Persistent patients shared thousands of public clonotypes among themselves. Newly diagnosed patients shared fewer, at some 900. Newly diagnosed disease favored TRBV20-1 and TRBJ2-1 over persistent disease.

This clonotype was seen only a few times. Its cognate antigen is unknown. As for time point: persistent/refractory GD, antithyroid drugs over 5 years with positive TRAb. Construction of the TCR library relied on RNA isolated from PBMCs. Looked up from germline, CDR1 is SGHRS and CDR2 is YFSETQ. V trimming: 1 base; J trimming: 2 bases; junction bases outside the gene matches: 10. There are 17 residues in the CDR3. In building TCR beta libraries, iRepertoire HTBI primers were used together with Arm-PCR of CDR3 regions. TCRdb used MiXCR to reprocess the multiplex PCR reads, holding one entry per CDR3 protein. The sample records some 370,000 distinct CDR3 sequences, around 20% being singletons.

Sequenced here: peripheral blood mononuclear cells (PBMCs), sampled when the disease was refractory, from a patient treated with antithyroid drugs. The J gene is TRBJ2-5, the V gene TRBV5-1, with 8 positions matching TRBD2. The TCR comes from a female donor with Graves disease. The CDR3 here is CASSLSGAGGSQETQYF. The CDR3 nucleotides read TGCGCCAGCAGCTTGTCCGGTGCGGGAGGTTCGCAAGAGACCCAGTACTTC.